This entry lists 3 T cell receptor beta chains sequenced from one sample in a study of T cell repertoires in cytomegalovirus infection. TCRdb used MiXCR to reprocess the reads, holding one entry per CDR3 protein. The table lists 830,000 or so distinct CDR3 sequences, 32% of them singletons, with around 12% in the top ten. Their antigens are not known. The sequencing used cultured CD8+ T cells from PBMCs, collected from culture after CMV antigen stimulation. These receptors were collected from a human donor in good health (CMV status not recorded). Some clones in this sample may be carry-over from other donors' samples.

This clonotype was detected many times. V and J are TRBV7-8 and TRBJ2-7, with D possibly TRBD1 on 6 matching bases. With 5 bases removed from V and 3 bases from J, the gap between germline ends came to 17 bases. This CDR3 region has 15 residues. Looked up from germline, CDR1 is SGHVS and CDR2 is FQNEAQ. The CDR3 is CASSLEPQGSYEQYV. For the CDR3, the DNA is TGTGCCAGCAGCCTAGAGCCCCAGGGGAGCTACGAGCAGTACGTC.

As to this clonotype: The junction departs from germline at one end; a sequencing error may be responsible. The rearrangement uses TRBV27 and TRBJ2-2, with D possibly matching TRBD2 (6 bases). Germline CDR1 and CDR2: MNHEY and SMNVEV (reference sequence). The CDR3 is made up of 16 amino acids. CDR3 protein: CASSLVGRWNTGELFF. The CDR3 bases are TGTGCCAGCAGTCTCGTCGGGAGATGGAACACTGGGGAGCTGTTTTTT.

This chain joins TRBV19 and TRBJ2-3, with D possibly matching TRBD2 (6 bases). V was trimmed by 8 bases and J by 0 bases, leaving 9 bases between them. The CDR3 covers 13 residues. Germline lookup yields CDR1 LNHDA and CDR2 SQIVND (reference sequence). CDR3: CASRSGSTDTQYF. CDR3 bases: TGTGCCAGTCGCAGCGGGAGCACAGATACGCAGTATTTT.